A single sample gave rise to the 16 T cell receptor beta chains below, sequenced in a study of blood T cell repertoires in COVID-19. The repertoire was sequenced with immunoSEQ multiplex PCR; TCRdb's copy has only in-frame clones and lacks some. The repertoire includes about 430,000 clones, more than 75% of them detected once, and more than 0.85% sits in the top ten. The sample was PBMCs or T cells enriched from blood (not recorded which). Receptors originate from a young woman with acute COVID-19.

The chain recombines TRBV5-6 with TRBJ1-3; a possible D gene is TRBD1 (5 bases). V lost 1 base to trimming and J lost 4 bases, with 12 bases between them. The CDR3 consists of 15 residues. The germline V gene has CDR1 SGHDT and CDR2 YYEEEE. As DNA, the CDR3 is TGTGCCAGCAGCTTGAAGGGGCCGTACGGAAACACCATATATTTT. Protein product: CASSLKGPYGNTIYF. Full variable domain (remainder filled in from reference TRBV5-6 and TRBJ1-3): DAGVTQSPTHLIKTRGQQVTLRCSPKSGHDTVSWYQQALGQGPQFIFQYYEEEERQRGNFPDRFSGHQFPNYSSELNVNALLLGDSALYLCASSLKGPYGNTIYFGEGSWLTVV.

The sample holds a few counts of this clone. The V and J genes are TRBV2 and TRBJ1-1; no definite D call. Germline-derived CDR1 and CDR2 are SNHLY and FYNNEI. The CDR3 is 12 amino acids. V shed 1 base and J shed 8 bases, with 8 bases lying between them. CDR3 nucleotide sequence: TGTGCCAGCAGTGAAGGCGGGCGGGAAGCTTTCTTT. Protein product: CASSEGGREAFF.

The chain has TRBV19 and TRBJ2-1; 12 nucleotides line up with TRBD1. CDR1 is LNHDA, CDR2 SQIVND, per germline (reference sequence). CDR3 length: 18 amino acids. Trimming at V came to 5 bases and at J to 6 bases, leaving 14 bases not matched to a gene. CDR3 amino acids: CASSGTGTGGAGPNEQFF. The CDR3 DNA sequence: TGTGCCAGTAGTGGTACCGGGACAGGGGGCGCGGGTCCCAATGAGCAGTTCTTC.

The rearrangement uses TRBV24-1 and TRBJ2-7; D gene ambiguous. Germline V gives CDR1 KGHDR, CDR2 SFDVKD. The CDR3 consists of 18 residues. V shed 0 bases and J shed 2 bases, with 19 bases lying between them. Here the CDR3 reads CATSDLIMSSPQPYEQYF. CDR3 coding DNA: TGTGCCACCAGTGATTTGATTATGTCAAGCCCTCAACCCTACGAGCAGTACTTC.

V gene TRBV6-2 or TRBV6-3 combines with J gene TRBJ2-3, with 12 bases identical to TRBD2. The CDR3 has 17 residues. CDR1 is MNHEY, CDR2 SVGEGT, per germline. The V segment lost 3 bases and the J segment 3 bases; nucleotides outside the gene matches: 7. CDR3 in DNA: TGTGCCAGCAGTTATCTCCCTAGCGGGGGGGTTACAGATACGCAGTATTTT. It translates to CASSYLPSGGVTDTQYF.

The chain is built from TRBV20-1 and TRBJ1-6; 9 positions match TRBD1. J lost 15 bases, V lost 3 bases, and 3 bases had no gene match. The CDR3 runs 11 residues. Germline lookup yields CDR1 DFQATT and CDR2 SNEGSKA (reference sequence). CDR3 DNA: TGCAGTGCTAGTTGGGGACAGGGCCTCCACTTT. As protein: CSASWGQGLHF.

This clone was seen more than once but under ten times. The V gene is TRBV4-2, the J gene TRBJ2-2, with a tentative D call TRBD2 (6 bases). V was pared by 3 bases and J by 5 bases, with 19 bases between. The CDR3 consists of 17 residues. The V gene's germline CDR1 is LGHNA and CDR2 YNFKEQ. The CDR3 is CASSHRVAGLMTGELFF. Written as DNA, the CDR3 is TGTGCCAGCAGCCATCGAGTAGCTGGACTAATGACCGGGGAGCTGTTTTTT.

DNA of the CDR3: TGTGCCAGCTCACCGGGGACACTAGAGTACAATGAGCAGTTCTTC. It yields the protein CASSPGTLEYNEQFF. V is TRBV18 and J is TRBJ2-1; weak D call: TRBD1 (6 bases). Germline values: CDR1 KGHSH, CDR2 LQKENI. V was trimmed by 3 bases and J by 4 bases, leaving 13 bases between them. The CDR3 has 15 amino acids.

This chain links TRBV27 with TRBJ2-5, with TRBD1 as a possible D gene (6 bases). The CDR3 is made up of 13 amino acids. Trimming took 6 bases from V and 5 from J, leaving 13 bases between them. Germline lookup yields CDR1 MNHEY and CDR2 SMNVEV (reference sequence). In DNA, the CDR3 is TGTGCCAGCAGCTCTGGACAGCCGGAGACCCAGTACTTC. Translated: CASSSGQPETQYF.

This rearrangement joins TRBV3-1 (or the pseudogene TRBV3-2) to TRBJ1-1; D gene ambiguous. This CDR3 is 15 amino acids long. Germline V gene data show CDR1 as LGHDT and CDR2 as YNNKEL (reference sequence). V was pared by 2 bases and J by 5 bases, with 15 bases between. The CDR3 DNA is TGTGCCAGCAGCCAAAGGGCGGGGAGGGAGACTGAAGCTTTCTTT. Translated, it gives CASSQRAGRETEAFF.

This CDR3 reads CASSQEGQSINEQFF. CDR3 coding DNA: TGCGCCAGCAGCCAAGAGGGACAGAGCATCAATGAGCAGTTCTTC. The chain recombines TRBV5-1 with TRBJ2-1; 7 nucleotides agree with TRBD1. V was pared by 4 bases and J by 6 bases, with 10 bases of the junction left unmatched. CDR3 length: 15 amino acids. The germline V gene has CDR1 SGHRS and CDR2 YFSETQ.

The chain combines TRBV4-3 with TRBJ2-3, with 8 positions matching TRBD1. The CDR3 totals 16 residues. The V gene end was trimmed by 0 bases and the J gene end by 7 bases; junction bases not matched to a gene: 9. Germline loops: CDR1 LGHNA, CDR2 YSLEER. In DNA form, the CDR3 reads TGCGCCAGCAGCCAAGATCGTGCAGGGGGCGTTTATACGCAGTATTTT. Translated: CASSQDRAGGVYTQYF.

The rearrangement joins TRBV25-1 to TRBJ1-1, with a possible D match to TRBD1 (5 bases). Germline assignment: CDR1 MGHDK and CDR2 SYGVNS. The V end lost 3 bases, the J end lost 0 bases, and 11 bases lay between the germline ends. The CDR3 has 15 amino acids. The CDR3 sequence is CASSESGTMNTEAFF. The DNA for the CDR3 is TGTGCCAGCAGTGAGTCTGGGACTATGAACACTGAAGCTTTCTTT.

CDR3 sequence reads: CASSNGGDTNRAGYTF. CDR3 coding DNA: TGTGCCAGCAGCAACGGGGGGGATACGAACCGTGCGGGCTACACCTTC. The gene calls are TRBV7-9 and TRBJ1-2, with D maybe TRBD1 (5 bases). The length of the CDR3 is 16 residues. The germline CDR1 and CDR2 sequences are SEHNR and FQNEAQ (reference sequence). Trimming shortened V by 5 bases and J by 8 bases, and 24 bases separated the two germline ends.

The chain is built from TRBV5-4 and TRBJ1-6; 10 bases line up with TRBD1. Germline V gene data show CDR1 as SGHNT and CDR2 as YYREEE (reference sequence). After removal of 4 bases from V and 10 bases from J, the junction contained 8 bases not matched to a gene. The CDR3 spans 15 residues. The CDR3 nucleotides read TGTGCCAGCAGCCCGGGGGACAGGGGTTACTCACCCCTCCACTTT. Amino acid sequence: CASSPGDRGYSPLHF.

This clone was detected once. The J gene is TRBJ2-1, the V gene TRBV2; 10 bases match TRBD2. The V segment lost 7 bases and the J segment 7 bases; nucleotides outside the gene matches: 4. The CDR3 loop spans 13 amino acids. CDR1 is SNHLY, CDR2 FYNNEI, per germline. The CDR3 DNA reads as TGTGCCAGCATAACTAGCGGGGAAAATGAGCAGTTCTTC. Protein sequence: CASITSGENEQFF.